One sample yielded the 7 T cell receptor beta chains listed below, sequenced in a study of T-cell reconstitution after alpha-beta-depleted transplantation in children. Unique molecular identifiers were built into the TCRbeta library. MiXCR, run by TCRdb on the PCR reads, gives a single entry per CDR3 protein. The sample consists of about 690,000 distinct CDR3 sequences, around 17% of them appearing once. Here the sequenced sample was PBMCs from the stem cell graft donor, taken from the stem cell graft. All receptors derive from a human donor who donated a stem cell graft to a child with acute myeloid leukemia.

CDR3 residues: CASSKHDGGNTDTQYF. The CDR3 bases are TGTGCCAGCAGCAAACATGACGGGGGGAACACAGATACGCAGTATTTT. The chain has TRBV21-1 and TRBJ2-3; the table's D call of TRBD1 was not tested on the DNA. TRBV21-1 is given as a pseudogene. The CDR3 runs to 16 residues.

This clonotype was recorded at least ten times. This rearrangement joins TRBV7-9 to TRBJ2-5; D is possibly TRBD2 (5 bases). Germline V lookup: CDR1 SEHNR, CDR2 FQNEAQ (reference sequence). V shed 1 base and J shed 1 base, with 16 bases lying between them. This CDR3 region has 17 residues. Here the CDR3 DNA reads TGTGCCAGCAGCTTAGGAGCAGCCCCGGGGTTCCAAGAGACCCAGTACTTC. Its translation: CASSLGAAPGFQETQYF.

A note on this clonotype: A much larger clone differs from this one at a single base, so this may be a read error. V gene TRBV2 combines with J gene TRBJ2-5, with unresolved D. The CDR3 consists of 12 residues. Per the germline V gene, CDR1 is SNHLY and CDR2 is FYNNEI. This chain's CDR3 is CATRRKQETQHF. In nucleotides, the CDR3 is TGTGCCACTCGACGGAAGCAAGAGACCCAGCACTTC.

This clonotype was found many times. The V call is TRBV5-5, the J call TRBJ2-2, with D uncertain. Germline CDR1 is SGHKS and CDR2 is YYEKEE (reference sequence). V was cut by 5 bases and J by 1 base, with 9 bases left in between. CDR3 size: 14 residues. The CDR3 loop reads CASSPPRNTGELFF. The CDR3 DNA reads TGTGCCAGCAGTCCGCCAAGGAACACCGGGGAGCTGTTTTTT.

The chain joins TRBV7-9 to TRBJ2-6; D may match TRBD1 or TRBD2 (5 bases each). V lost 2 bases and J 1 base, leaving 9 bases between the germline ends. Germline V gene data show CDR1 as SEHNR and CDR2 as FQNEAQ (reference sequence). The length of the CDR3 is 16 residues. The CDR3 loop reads CASSLTGTSGANVLTF. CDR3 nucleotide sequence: TGTGCCAGCAGCTTAACTGGGACGTCTGGGGCCAACGTCCTGACTTTC. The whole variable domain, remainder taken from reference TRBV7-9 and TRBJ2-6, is DTGVSQNPRHKITKRGQNVTFRCDPISEHNRLYWYRQTLGQGPEFLTYFQNEAQLEKSRLLSDRFSAERPKGSFSTLEIQRTEQGDSAMYLCASSLTGTSGANVLTFGAGSRLTVL.

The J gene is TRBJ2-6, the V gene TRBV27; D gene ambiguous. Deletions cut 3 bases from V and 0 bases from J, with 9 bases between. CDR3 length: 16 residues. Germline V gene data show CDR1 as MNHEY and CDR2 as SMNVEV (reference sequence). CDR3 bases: TGTGCCAGCAGTTTCAGTAGCAGCTCTGGGGCCAACGTCCTGACTTTC. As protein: CASSFSSSSGANVLTF.

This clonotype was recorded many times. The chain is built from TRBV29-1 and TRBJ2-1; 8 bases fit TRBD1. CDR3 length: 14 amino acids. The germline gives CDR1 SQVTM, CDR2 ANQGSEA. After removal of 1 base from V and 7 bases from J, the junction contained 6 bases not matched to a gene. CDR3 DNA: TGCAGCGTTGAAGCGCAGGGGGCTTGGAATGAGCAGTTCTTC. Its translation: CSVEAQGAWNEQFF.